This T cell receptor beta chain was retrieved from a study of a mutant IDH1 vaccine in newly diagnosed glioma. Study as a whole: Eight vaccinations reached patients in weeks 1, 3, 5, 7, 11, 15, 19 and 23. Vaccine administration was initiated 4-6 weeks following radiotherapy alone, or with temozolomide cycles. Study-level findings and limits: Pseudoprogression seemingly bore no relation to changes in top peripheral T cell clonotypes.

This table comes from immunoSEQ multiplex PCR, and its TCRdb copy is limited to in-frame clones, with some not included. Among approximately 70,000 clones listed, 75% to 90% were seen once. Time point specified: week 23, last vaccination. Every single dose of the vaccine, 300 ug of mutant IDH1 20-mer peptide, came with topical imiquimod. Donor tumors were new WHO grade 3 or 4 IDH1-mutant, ATRX-lost astrocytomas. Turning to this clone: Its antigen is unknown.

This CDR3 is 18 amino acids long. V shed 4 bases and J 0 bases; nucleotides not matched to a gene: 10. Germline-derived CDR1 and CDR2 are SGHRS and YFSETQ. This receptor was obtained from a man aged 18 to 29 with glioma. This chain links TRBV5-1 with TRBJ2-6, with 7 bases identical to TRBD1. The sequences come from PBMCs, collected from a glioma patient whose treatment included an IDH1 peptide vaccine. Here the CDR3 reads CASSAYRGPSSGANVLTF. CDR3 bases: TGCGCCAGCAGCGCTTACAGGGGCCCTTCCTCTGGGGCCAACGTCCTGACTTTC.